This TCR beta chain was found in a study of cytomegalovirus exposure and HLA in healthy donors. Points on this clone: Its antigen is still unknown.

Vbeta (60) and Jbeta (13) primers were used in the PCR. Sequencing used immunoSEQ multiplex PCR; TCRdb keeps in-frame clones, though not all of them. The sample contains some 110,000 clones, roughly 74% of which appear only once. Study results and limitations: Most TCR beta V segments were productive about 87% or about 30% of the time in an earlier analysis. Associated with cytomegalovirus, according to the listing, were 164 TCR beta chains. Indistinguishable V segments such as TRBV6-2 and TRBV6-3 were excluded.

With 7 bases removed from V and 4 bases from J, the gap between germline ends came to 14 bases. This CDR3 is 13 amino acids long. Germline CDR1 is SGHNT and CDR2 is YYREEE (reference sequence). The chain recombines TRBV5-4 with TRBJ1-1; D gene uncertain. This receptor was obtained from a woman younger than 45 in good health and CMV-seronegative. Source material: PBMCs. As DNA, the CDR3 is TGTGCCAGCTCCGCGGCGCTGATCACTGAAGCTTTCTTT. Its translation: CASSAALITEAFF. The full variable domain, with the rest looked up from reference TRBV5-4 and TRBJ1-1, is ETGVTQSPTHLIKTRGQQVTLRCSSQSGHNTVSWYQQALGQGPQFIFQYYREEENGRGNFPPRFSGLQFPNYSSELNVNALELDDSALYLCASSAALITEAFFGQGTRLTVV.